The subject of this entry is one T cell receptor beta chain. This table comes from immunoSEQ multiplex PCR, and its TCRdb copy is limited to in-frame clones, with some not included. The data contain about 88,000 clones, less than 95% of them singletons. V was pared by 10 bases and J by 0 bases, with 15 bases between. Germline CDR1 SNHLY, CDR2 FYNNEI. There are 14 residues in the CDR3. The sample belongs to a study of blood T cell repertoires in COVID-19. The TCR originated in a man in his late teens or twenties with COVID-19, enrolled during active disease. The V gene is TRBV2, the J gene TRBJ1-1, with D hard to call. Sequencing was done on a sample of peripheral blood. CDR3 loop: CAIPQAGVNTEAFF. CDR3 nucleotide sequence: TGTGCCATCCCCCAGGCCGGGGTGAACACTGAAGCTTTCTTT.